One and the same sample provided the 19 T cell receptor beta chains below, sequenced in a study of blood T cell repertoires in COVID-19. This table comes from immunoSEQ multiplex PCR, and its TCRdb copy is limited to in-frame clones, with some not included. This table has a few hundred thousand clones, around four fifths appearing once. Sequencing was carried out using PBMCs or T cells enriched from blood (not recorded which). These receptors originate from a man in his forties or fifties who had recovered from COVID-19.

The chain carries TRBV7-7 and TRBJ2-1, with 8 bases lining up with TRBD2. The V gene's germline CDR1 is SSHAT and CDR2 FNYEAQ (reference sequence). The V and J ends lost 6 bases and 7 bases, in that order; junction bases with no gene match: 14. The CDR3 sequence is 16 residues long. The CDR3 sequence: CASSPAGTSGKNEQFF. The CDR3 DNA reads TGTGCCAGCAGTCCGGCGGGCACTAGCGGAAAAAATGAGCAGTTCTTC. The full variable domain, completed using reference TRBV7-7 and TRBJ2-1, is GAGVSQSPRYKVTKRGQDVTLRCDPISSHATLYWYQQALGQGPEFLTYFNYEAQPDKSGLPSDRFSAERPEGSISTLTIQRTEQRDSAMYRCASSPAGTSGKNEQFFGPGTRLTVL.

The J gene is TRBJ2-1, the V gene TRBV6-1, with 10 nucleotides matching TRBD1. The length of the CDR3 is 15 residues. Trimming removed 1 base from V and 8 bases from J; junction bases left unmatched: 5. Germline values: CDR1 MNHNS, CDR2 SASEGT. CDR3 sequence: CASSEGRQGADEQFF. CDR3 nucleotides: TGTGCCAGCAGTGAAGGAAGACAGGGGGCCGATGAGCAGTTCTTC.

This chain links TRBV7-6 with TRBJ2-1, with 8 bases aligning to TRBD1. J was trimmed by 6 bases and V by 5 bases; bases with no gene match: 12. The CDR3 totals 16 residues. CDR1 and CDR2 (germline): SGHVS, FNYEAQ. The CDR3 spells CASSAQGAGLPNEQFF. CDR3 in DNA: TGTGCCAGCAGCGCCCAGGGGGCGGGTCTACCCAATGAGCAGTTCTTC.

V gene TRBV7-9 combines with J gene TRBJ2-6; TRBD1 aligns across 7 bases. Trimming took 4 bases from V and 1 from J; bases not matched to a gene: 13. The CDR3 consists of 19 residues. CDR1 is SEHNR, CDR2 FQNEAQ, per germline (reference sequence). The CDR3 loop reads CASSSPSTGVFSGANVLTF. The DNA for the CDR3 is TGTGCCAGCAGCTCCCCAAGCACAGGGGTTTTTTCTGGGGCCAACGTCCTGACTTTC.

The chain employs TRBV6-5 and TRBJ1-1, with 9 bases that match TRBD1. The V gene's germline CDR1 is MNHEY and CDR2 SVGAGI. The CDR3 consists of 16 residues. J was trimmed by 5 bases and V by 2 bases; bases with no gene match: 9. The CDR3 reads CASSYGDREVVTEAFF. For the CDR3, the DNA is TGTGCCAGCAGTTACGGGGACAGGGAGGTGGTTACTGAAGCTTTCTTT.

This clone was recorded once. The chain joins TRBV6-5 to TRBJ1-6; weak D call: TRBD1 (6 bases). The CDR3 runs 16 residues. V lost 0 bases and J lost 5, with 11 bases in between. CDR1 is MNHEY and CDR2 is SVGAGI in the germline V gene. For the CDR3, the DNA is TGTGCCAGCAGTTACTCTTCCAGGGGAGATAATTCACCCCTCCACTTT. This encodes CASSYSSRGDNSPLHF.

CDR3 in amino acids: CATSNSGTSGIRGTGELFF. In DNA form, the CDR3 reads TGTGCCACCTCGAATTCCGGGACTAGCGGGATTCGAGGCACCGGGGAGCTGTTTTTT. The genes are TRBV24-1 and TRBJ2-2, with TRBD2 matching over 13 bases. Germline trimming cut 9 bases from V and 4 bases from J; bases unmatched to any gene: 16. The CDR3 runs to 19 residues. CDR1 KGHDR and CDR2 SFDVKD come from the germline V gene.

The CDR3 nucleotides are TGCGCCAGCAGCTTGACTCGAAACACTGAAGCTTTCTTT. Encoded protein: CASSLTRNTEAFF. This sequence joins TRBV5-1 and TRBJ1-1; D gene unclear. Trimming stripped 1 base from V and 2 bases from J, with 6 bases between. CDR1 is SGHRS and CDR2 is YFSETQ in the germline V gene. The CDR3 runs to 13 residues.

V and J are TRBV29-1 and TRBJ2-3, with TRBD1 identical over 10 bases. V was clipped by 7 bases and J by 1 base; unmatched bases: 14. CDR3 length equals 17 residues. The germline CDR1 and CDR2 sequences are SQVTM and ANQGSEA. Here the CDR3 reads CSARFRDRGGGTDTQYF. In nucleotides, the CDR3 is TGCAGCGCTCGATTCCGGGACAGGGGCGGGGGCACAGATACGCAGTATTTT.

The rearrangement joins TRBV12-3 or TRBV12-4 to TRBJ2-1, with 9 bases lining up with TRBD1. J lost 15 bases, V lost 7 bases, and 10 bases had no gene match. This CDR3 contains 12 residues. The CDR3 loop reads CASTLGTGWSFF. In nucleotides, the CDR3 is TGTGCCAGCACCCTCGGGACAGGGTGGTCGTTCTTC.

The chain carries TRBV19 and TRBJ1-1; possible D gene TRBD1, 5 bases. V lost 7 bases and J 7 bases, leaving 22 bases between the germline ends. This CDR3 is 15 amino acids long. CDR1 LNHDA and CDR2 SQIVND come from the germline V gene (reference sequence). The CDR3 loop reads CASKSAQRQNHEAFF. CDR3 DNA: TGTGCCAGTAAGTCGGCACAAAGACAGAACCATGAAGCTTTCTTT.

The chain joins TRBV18 to TRBJ1-1; maybe TRBD1 (5 bases). CDR3 size: 14 residues. The germline V and J ends were trimmed by 6 bases and 1 base, with 12 bases remaining between them. Per the germline V gene, CDR1 is KGHSH and CDR2 is LQKENI. In nucleotides, the CDR3 is TGTGCCAGCTCCCGCGAAGACAGGAACACTGAAGCTTTCTTT. Residues: CASSREDRNTEAFF.

The chain recombines TRBV2 with TRBJ2-3; maybe TRBD2 (6 bases). Trimming removed 10 bases from V and 5 bases from J, with 16 bases in between. The CDR3 is 13 residues long. The germline CDR1 and CDR2 sequences are SNHLY and FYNNEI. The CDR3 here is CATRAGSLDTQYF. The CDR3 nucleotides read TGTGCCACTAGGGCGGGGTCGCTAGATACGCAGTATTTT.

The V and J genes are TRBV11-2 and TRBJ1-2; 8 bases are a match to TRBD1. Looked up from germline, CDR1 is SGHAT and CDR2 is FQNNGV. This CDR3 spans 15 amino acids. The V gene end was trimmed by 3 bases and the J gene end by 6 bases; junction bases not matched to a gene: 9. CDR3 loop: CASSFIARGLNGYTF. CDR3 coding DNA: TGTGCCAGCAGCTTTATAGCCAGGGGGCTAAATGGCTACACCTTC.

V usage is TRBV19 and J usage is TRBJ1-1, with 7 bases identical to TRBD1. V was pared by 3 bases and J by 1 base, with 8 bases of the junction left unmatched. The germline CDR1 and CDR2 sequences are LNHDA and SQIVND (reference sequence). The CDR3 has 16 residues. For the CDR3, the DNA is TGTGCCAGTAGTATCCTAAGGGGACAGAAGAACACTGAAGCTTTCTTT. This gives the protein CASSILRGQKNTEAFF.

This clone showed up just a few times. This chain uses TRBV30 with TRBJ1-2, with 8 positions matching TRBD1. V was pared by 2 bases and J by 8 bases, with 7 bases of the junction left unmatched. CDR1 GTSNPN and CDR2 SVGIG come from the germline V gene (reference sequence). The CDR3 spans 13 residues. The CDR3 DNA reads TGTGCCTGGAGTATGGACAGGGCCGGAGGCTACACCTTC. Translating gives CAWSMDRAGGYTF.

This clone turned up a few times. The rearrangement uses TRBV5-1 and TRBJ1-1, with D uncertain. Germline CDR1 and CDR2: SGHRS and YFSETQ. The ends were cut back, 0 bases at V and 0 bases at J, with 9 bases in the middle. This CDR3 has 15 amino acids. CDR3 protein: CASSLGREVNTEAFF. The CDR3 nucleotides are TGCGCCAGCAGCTTGGGCCGGGAAGTGAACACTGAAGCTTTCTTT.

The chain uses TRBV6-5 and TRBJ2-7; 7 bases match TRBD2. After removal of 8 bases from V and 12 bases from J, the junction contained 10 bases not matched to a gene. Per germline, CDR1 MNHEY and CDR2 SVGAGI. CDR3 length: 11 residues. As DNA, the CDR3 is TGTGCCAGCCTGGACGGAGCGGGACTGTACTTC. Protein: CASLDGAGLYF.

The genes are TRBV19 and TRBJ1-5, with a tentative D call TRBD1 (6 bases). The CDR3 is made up of 15 amino acids. CDR1 LNHDA and CDR2 SQIVND come from the germline V gene (reference sequence). V gave up 5 bases and J gave up 2 bases, with 13 bases separating them. CDR3 in DNA: TGTGCCAGTAGTGAGGGAGGGGGGGGCAATCAGCCCCAGCATTTT. It yields the protein CASSEGGGGNQPQHF. The complete variable domain, with remaining parts taken from reference TRBV19 and TRBJ1-5, reads DGGITQSPKYLFRKEGQNVTLSCEQNLNHDAMYWYRQDPGQGLRLIYYSQIVNDFQKGDIAEGYSVSREKKESFPLTVTSAQKNPTAFYLCASSEGGGGNQPQHFGDGTRLSIL.